The clone carrying this TCR beta chain has ten or more counts. Its specificity is not known. TCRdb re-analysed the reads in MiXCR, keeping a single row per CDR3 protein. The sample lists under 300,000 distinct CDR3 sequences, under 25% occurring once. This record comes from a study of T cell repertoires in cytomegalovirus infection. For the study at large: Public TCR beta signature analysis indicated the presence of both CMV infection and matching HLA type.

There are 14 residues in the CDR3. Trimming stripped 5 bases from V and 6 bases from J, with 14 bases between. The V gene's germline CDR1 is SGHTA and CDR2 FQGNSA. The starting material was cultured PBMCs, obtained from culture after CMV antigen stimulation. The clonotype originates from a human donor in good health (CMV status not recorded). Some clones in this sample may be carry-over from other donors' samples. The chain couples TRBV7-2 to TRBJ2-1, with D possibly being TRBD1 (6 bases). CDR3 nucleotide sequence: TGTGCCAGCAGCCGTCAAAGGGACACCAATGAGCAGTTCTTC. This translates into CASSRQRDTNEQFF. Combining the CDR3 with reference TRBV7-2 and TRBJ2-1 gives the whole variable domain GAGVSQSPSNKVTEKGKDVELRCDPISGHTALYWYRQSLGQGLEFLIYFQGNSAPDKSGLPSDRFSAERTGGSVSTLTIQRTQQEDSAVYLCASSRQRDTNEQFFGPGTRLTVL.